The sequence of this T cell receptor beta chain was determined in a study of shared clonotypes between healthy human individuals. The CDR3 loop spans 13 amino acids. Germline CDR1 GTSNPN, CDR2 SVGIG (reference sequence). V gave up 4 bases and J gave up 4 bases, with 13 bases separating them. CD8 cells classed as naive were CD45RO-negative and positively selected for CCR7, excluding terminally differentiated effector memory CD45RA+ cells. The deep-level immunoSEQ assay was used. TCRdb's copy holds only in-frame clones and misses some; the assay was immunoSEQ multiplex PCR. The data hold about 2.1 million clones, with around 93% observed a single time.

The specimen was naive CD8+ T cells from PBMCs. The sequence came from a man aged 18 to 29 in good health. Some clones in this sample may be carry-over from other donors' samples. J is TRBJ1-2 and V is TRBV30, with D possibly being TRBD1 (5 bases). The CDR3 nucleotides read TGTGCCTGGACGTGGGGAAGGGGCTATGGCTACACCTTC. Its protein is CAWTWGRGYGYTF.